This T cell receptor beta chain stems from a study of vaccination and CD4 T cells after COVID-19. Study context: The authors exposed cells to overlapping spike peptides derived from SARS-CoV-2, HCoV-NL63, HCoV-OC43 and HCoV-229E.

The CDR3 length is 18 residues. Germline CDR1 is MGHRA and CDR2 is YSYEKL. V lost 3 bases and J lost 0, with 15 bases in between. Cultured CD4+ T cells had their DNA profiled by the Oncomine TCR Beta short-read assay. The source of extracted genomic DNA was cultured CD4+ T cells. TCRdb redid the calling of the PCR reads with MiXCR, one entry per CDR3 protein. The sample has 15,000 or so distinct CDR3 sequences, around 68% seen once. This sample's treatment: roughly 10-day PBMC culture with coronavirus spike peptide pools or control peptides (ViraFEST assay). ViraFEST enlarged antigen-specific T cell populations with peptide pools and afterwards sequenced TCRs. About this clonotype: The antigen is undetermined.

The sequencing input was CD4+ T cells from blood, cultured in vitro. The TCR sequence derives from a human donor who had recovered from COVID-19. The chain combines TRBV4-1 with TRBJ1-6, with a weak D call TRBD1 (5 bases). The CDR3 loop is CASSHPAGVPSYNSPLHF. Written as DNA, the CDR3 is TGCGCCAGCAGCCACCCCGCGGGGGTTCCCTCCTATAATTCACCCCTCCACTTT.